This entry lists 10 T cell receptor beta chains sequenced from one sample in a study of shared T cell receptors in the human thymus. The table came from immunoSEQ multiplex PCR; TCRdb's copy has only in-frame clones and leaves some out. The sample has more than 550,000 clones, approximately 85% seen once. The same specimen was also included in a second study, on human thymus T cells.

The sample taken for sequencing was thymocytes. The source of these receptors is a girl under three years old with a congenital heart defect.

This rearrangement joins TRBV4-1 to TRBJ1-5, with a weak D call TRBD1 (5 bases). From germline, CDR1 is MGHRA and CDR2 YSYEKL. This CDR3 is built from 20 residues. V was shortened by 0 bases and J by 2 bases, with 23 bases between the two germline ends. CDR3 sequence (DNA): TGCGCCAGCAGCCAAGATTCAGGCTCGTCAGGGACTCATTGCAATCAGCCCCAGCATTTT. As protein: CASSQDSGSSGTHCNQPQHF.

This chain joins TRBV5-1 and TRBJ2-1; D perhaps matches TRBD1 (8 bases). The ends were cut back, 2 bases at V and 7 bases at J, with 22 bases in the middle. The CDR3 is made up of 17 amino acids. Germline CDR1 SGHRS, CDR2 YFSETQ. CDR3 region: CASSLTQGGEANNEQFF. CDR3 DNA: TGCGCCAGCAGCTTAACACAGGGGGGGGAGGCCAATAATGAGCAGTTCTTC. Combining the CDR3 with reference TRBV5-1 and TRBJ2-1 gives the whole variable domain KAGVTQTPRYLIKTRGQQVTLSCSPISGHRSVSWYQQTPGQGLQFLFEYFSETQRNKGNFPGRFSGRQFSNSRSEMNVSTLELGDSALYLCASSLTQGGEANNEQFFGPGTRLTVL.

This chain uses TRBV10-3 with TRBJ2-1; 14 bases map to TRBD2. The CDR3 length is 15 residues. With V trimmed by 3 bases and J by 9 bases, 4 bases remained unmatched. Per germline, CDR1 ENHRY and CDR2 SYGVKD. CDR3 protein: CAISEGTSGGGEQFF. DNA of the CDR3: TGTGCCATCAGTGAAGGGACTAGCGGGGGAGGTGAGCAGTTCTTC.

The chain combines TRBV15 with TRBJ1-2; weak D call: TRBD1 (6 bases). V was clipped by 2 bases and J by 2 bases, with 9 bases between them. The CDR3 sequence is 14 residues long. Germline assignment: CDR1 LNHNV and CDR2 YYDKDF (reference sequence). The CDR3 sequence: CATSRHGQNYGYTF. DNA for the CDR3: TGTGCCACCAGCAGACATGGACAGAACTATGGCTACACCTTC.

This clone was detected once. The V gene is TRBV11-2, the J gene TRBJ1-5; TRBD1 is a possible D gene (5 bases). In germline, CDR1 is SGHAT, CDR2 FQNNGV. This CDR3 is built from 13 residues. Trimming took off 2 bases at V and 4 bases at J, with 6 bases between the two ends. The CDR3: CASSLKGNQPQHF. The DNA for the CDR3 is TGTGCCAGCAGCTTAAAGGGGAATCAGCCCCAGCATTTT.

V gene TRBV5-8 combines with J gene TRBJ2-7, with TRBD2 as a possible D gene (6 bases). Trimming cost V 4 bases and J 1 base, with 18 bases left between them. Germline V gene sequence: CDR1 SGHTS, CDR2 YDEGEE. This CDR3 region has 16 residues. This chain's CDR3 is CASSPSGGAGSYEQYF. CDR3 sequence (DNA): TGTGCCAGCAGCCCCTCAGGCGGGGCCGGGTCCTACGAGCAGTACTTC.

This rearrangement joins TRBV5-1 to TRBJ1-1; D is unresolved. The CDR3 sequence is 15 residues long. Trimming shortened V by 2 bases and J by 3 bases, and 14 bases separated the two germline ends. Germline V gene data show CDR1 as SGHRS and CDR2 as YFSETQ. CDR3 region: CASSLLCGVDTEAFF. The CDR3 nucleotides read TGCGCCAGCAGCTTACTATGCGGGGTTGACACTGAAGCTTTCTTT.

V and J are TRBV10-3 and TRBJ2-7; 12 nucleotides match TRBD2. V lost 11 bases, J lost 5 bases, and 4 bases stayed unmatched. The CDR3 totals 12 residues. Germline assignment: CDR1 ENHRY and CDR2 SYGVKD. CDR3 sequence reads: CASGLAGNEQYF. The CDR3 DNA is TGTGCCTCAGGACTAGCGGGGAACGAGCAGTACTTC.

The chain joins TRBV5-1 to TRBJ1-2; D is uncertain. This CDR3 region has 15 residues. Germline V gene lookup returns CDR1 SGHRS and CDR2 YFSETQ. V was cut by 1 base and J by 1 base, with 11 bases left in between. The CDR3 DNA sequence: TGCGCCAGCAGCTTGTGGCGACTGAGTAACTATGGCTACACCTTC. Translated, it gives CASSLWRLSNYGYTF. Drawing the rest from reference TRBV5-1 and TRBJ1-2, the complete variable domain is KAGVTQTPRYLIKTRGQQVTLSCSPISGHRSVSWYQQTPGQGLQFLFEYFSETQRNKGNFPGRFSGRQFSNSRSEMNVSTLELGDSALYLCASSLWRLSNYGYTFGSGTRLTVV.

This chain connects TRBV4-1 to TRBJ2-7; 13 bases are a match to TRBD2. V was clipped by 4 bases and J by 11 bases; unmatched bases: 8. CDR1 is MGHRA, CDR2 YSYEKL, per germline. The CDR3 contains 14 residues. The CDR3 DNA is TGCGCCAGCAGCCCCTTGGGACTAGCGGGGATCAAGTACTTC. Protein sequence: CASSPLGLAGIKYF.